This paragraph covers one T cell receptor (beta chain) sequence. As yet, its antigen is unknown. The CDR3 is 14 amino acids. Per the germline V gene, CDR1 is LGHDT and CDR2 is YNNKEL (reference sequence). V was shortened by 0 bases and J by 8 bases, with 11 bases between the two germline ends. This entry is derived from a study of T cell responses to AZD1222 COVID-19 vaccine. General study points: Spike regions recognized by vaccine-associated CD4 TCRs spanned the protein, led by 160-218 and 743-854. Seropositive at baseline were only a handful of AZD1222 recipients. Spike-specific TCR breadth and depth went up after people got two AZD1222 doses. In a largely white British group with more females than males, clonal diversity was possibly underestimated.

Using immunoSEQ multiplex PCR, the repertoire was profiled, and TCRdb retains in-frame clones only, with some absent. The table includes 65,000 to 70,000 clones, roughly 90% detected once. The chain recombines TRBV3-1 (or the pseudogene TRBV3-2) with TRBJ2-1; no definite D call. This sequence was found in an adult in good health. The sample was peripheral blood, taken on day 0 of AZD1222 vaccination. The CDR3 is CASSQEGLVDEQFF. The CDR3 bases are TGTGCCAGCAGCCAAGAGGGTCTAGTCGATGAGCAGTTCTTC.